This TCR beta chain was sequenced during a study of blood T cell repertoires in COVID-19. Per the original data handling: Amplification of reference gene primers provided the estimated nucleated cell counts. Using immunoSEQ multiplex PCR, the repertoire was profiled, and TCRdb retains in-frame clones only, with some absent. D and trimming come from the DNA, and the V and J calls and clone size come from that table. The sample holds more than 100,000 clones, approximately 80% seen once. CDR3 length: 15 amino acids. Per the germline V gene, CDR1 is SGHNT and CDR2 is YENEEA. V lost 2 bases and J lost 3; bases outside the gene matches: 4.

Sequences were obtained from peripheral blood. This sequence joins TRBV11-3 and TRBJ2-7; 10 nucleotides agree with TRBD2. This clonotype was sampled from a human donor in a cohort sampled during active or convalescent COVID-19. In DNA form, the CDR3 reads TGTGCCAGCAGCTTAACTAGCGGGGCTAACTACGAGCAGTACTTC. Translated: CASSLTSGANYEQYF.